The 10 T cell receptor beta chains reported below all come from one sample, sequenced in a study of early T cells in non-severe SARS-CoV-2 infection. Each CDR3 protein gets one entry after TCRdb re-called the 5' RACE reads with MiXCR. There are roughly 64,000 distinct CDR3 sequences in the sample; approximately 10% occur only once, and 2.5% to 3.5% lies in the top ten. Sample: whole blood, taken at baseline. The receptors derive from an adult who was a healthcare worker with PCR-confirmed SARS-CoV-2 infection or an uninfected control (not recorded which).

This clonotype was counted a few times. V usage is TRBV18 and J usage is TRBJ1-2, with D possibly being TRBD1 (5 bases). Trimming left V 3 bases short and J 3 bases short, with 23 bases between. The germline CDR1 and CDR2 sequences are KGHSH and LQKENI. The CDR3 length is 18 residues. CDR3 nucleotides: TGTGCCAGCTCACCGTTACGGCCTCTCAGGGAGGTGGACTATGGCTACACCTTC. Its translation is CASSPLRPLREVDYGYTF.

This clonotype showed up just a few times. The chain employs TRBV7-8 and TRBJ1-6; D gene uncertain. Germline CDR1 SGHVS, CDR2 FQNEAQ. The V and J ends lost 5 bases and 6 bases respectively, with 14 bases between them. CDR3 length: 15 residues. Here the CDR3 reads CASSAGFGGNSPLHF. CDR3 in DNA: TGTGCCAGCAGCGCCGGGTTTGGTGGTAATTCACCCCTCCACTTT.

This clonotype was seen many times. This sequence joins TRBV20-1 and TRBJ2-2, with D perhaps TRBD1 (5 bases). Germline CDR1 and CDR2: DFQATT and SNEGSKA (reference sequence). Trimming left V 5 bases short and J 5 bases short, with 15 bases between. This CDR3 contains 14 residues. CDR3 in amino acids: CSAVGQGKTGELFF. The CDR3, as DNA: TGCAGTGCTGTGGGGCAGGGAAAGACCGGGGAGCTGTTTTTT.

The rearrangement joins TRBV7-2 to TRBJ1-4; 7 positions agree with TRBD1. Germline CDR1 SGHTA, CDR2 FQGNSA. With V trimmed by 4 bases and J by 5 bases, 7 bases remained unmatched. The CDR3 loop spans 15 amino acids. The CDR3 nucleotides read TGTGCCAGCAGCTCGTACAGGGGAGGAAATGAAAAACTGTTTTTT. Its protein product is CASSSYRGGNEKLFF.

The CDR3: CASRKAGELFF. CDR3 bases: TGTGCCAGCAGAAAGGCTGGGGAGCTGTTTTTT. The chain uses TRBV6-2 or TRBV6-3 and TRBJ2-2; no reliable D call. The CDR3 covers 11 residues. The germline gives CDR1 MNHEY, CDR2 SVGEGT. The ends were cut back, 6 bases at V and 8 bases at J, with 7 bases in the middle.

The rearrangement joins TRBV9 to TRBJ1-6; the D is unclear. CDR1 and CDR2 from the germline V gene are SGDLS and YYNGEE. The CDR3 totals 14 residues. The V end was cut by 0 bases, the J end by 7 bases, with 8 bases between. This chain's CDR3 is CASSVEGRNSPLHF. As DNA, the CDR3 is TGTGCCAGCAGCGTAGAGGGCCGGAATTCACCCCTCCACTTT.

This clonotype was recorded a few times. The chain has TRBV5-6 and TRBJ1-2, with D possibly matching TRBD1 (5 bases). CDR1 is SGHDT, CDR2 YYEEEE, per germline. CDR3 length: 12 residues. Trimming stripped 4 bases from V and 8 bases from J, with 12 bases between. DNA for the CDR3: TGTGCCAGCAGCACCGCAGGGAGAGGCTACACCTTC. Translating gives CASSTAGRGYTF.

CDR3 nucleotide sequence: TGCGCCAGCAGCTTGAAAGGACTAGCGGATGAGCAGTTCTTC. Amino acids: CASSLKGLADEQFF. The rearrangement joins TRBV5-1 to TRBJ2-1, with 10 bases fitting TRBD2. CDR1 is SGHRS, CDR2 YFSETQ, per germline. This CDR3 comprises 14 residues. Trimming cost V 1 base and J 8 bases; bases outside gene matches: 3.

The genes are TRBV6-4 and TRBJ2-2; 11 bases line up with TRBD2. J was trimmed by 6 bases and V by 3 bases; bases with no gene match: 3. From germline, CDR1 is MRHNA and CDR2 SNTAGT. This CDR3 contains 15 residues. The CDR3 spells CASSEILAGAGELFF. In DNA form, the CDR3 reads TGTGCCAGCAGTGAAATACTAGCGGGGGCCGGGGAGCTGTTTTTT.

This chain links TRBV5-6 with TRBJ2-3, with a weak D call TRBD2 (5 bases). CDR1 is SGHDT, CDR2 YYEEEE, per germline. This CDR3 is built from 13 residues. Deletions cut 3 bases from V and 8 bases from J, with 13 bases between. CDR3 sequence: CASSWTPRGTQYF. Here the CDR3 DNA reads TGTGCCAGCAGCTGGACTCCCCGGGGTACGCAGTATTTT.